This passage covers 7 T cell receptor beta chains from one sample sequenced in a study of cytomegalovirus exposure and HLA in healthy donors. The primer mix had 60 Vbeta and 13 Jbeta primers. TCRdb's table, derived via immunoSEQ multiplex PCR, lists solely in-frame clones and lacks some. The sample includes hundreds of thousands of clones, 60% to 85% seen only once; the top ten take around a sixth. The specimen was PBMCs. These TCRs come from a man in his forties in good health and CMV-seronegative.

The rearrangement links TRBV28 to TRBJ2-3, with D perhaps TRBD2 (6 bases). The CDR3 contains 15 residues. Trimming stripped 2 bases from V and 6 bases from J, with 15 bases between. The germline V gene encodes CDR1 MDHEN and CDR2 SYDVKM. The CDR3 loop reads CASSLVPPTSDTQYF. The DNA of the CDR3 is TGTGCCAGCAGTTTAGTCCCCCCGACTAGTGATACGCAGTATTTT.

The chain uses TRBV28 and TRBJ2-7, with TRBD1 identical over 9 bases. The CDR3 consists of 14 residues. The germline gives CDR1 MDHEN, CDR2 SYDVKM. Trimming removed 7 bases from V and 6 bases from J; junction bases left unmatched: 10. The DNA for the CDR3 is TGTGCCAGCATTGGACAGGGGCTATCAAGCGAGCAGTACTTC. It encodes CASIGQGLSSEQYF.

V gene TRBV5-1 combines with J gene TRBJ1-1, with D unresolved. The germline V gene has CDR1 SGHRS and CDR2 YFSETQ. V lost 0 bases to trimming and J lost 5 bases, with 11 bases between them. The CDR3 is 14 amino acids. Here the CDR3 DNA reads TGCGCCAGCAGCTTGGTCGGGGAACGAACTGAAGCTTTCTTT. Translation gives CASSLVGERTEAFF.

This chain joins TRBV18 and TRBJ1-1; 9 bases fit TRBD1. V shed 1 base, J shed 0 bases, and the junction held 6 bases outside the gene matches. There are 17 residues in the CDR3. Germline V gives CDR1 KGHSH, CDR2 LQKENI. For the CDR3, the DNA is TGTGCCAGCTCACCACGAGACAGGGGGATCTTGAACACTGAAGCTTTCTTT. It yields the protein CASSPRDRGILNTEAFF.

This sequence joins TRBV27 and TRBJ2-7; 15 bases match TRBD2. The CDR3 is made up of 17 amino acids. In germline, CDR1 is MNHEY, CDR2 SMNVEV (reference sequence). Trimming took 5 bases from V and 9 from J; bases not matched to a gene: 14. CDR3 in amino acids: CASSPGTSGGPRRVQYF. The CDR3, as DNA: TGTGCCAGCAGTCCGGGGACTAGCGGGGGGCCCCGGAGAGTGCAGTACTTC.

The chain uses TRBV13 and TRBJ2-1; D is unresolved. The germline V and J ends were trimmed by 8 bases and 5 bases, with 10 bases remaining between them. This CDR3 is 12 amino acids long. Germline CDR1 and CDR2: PRHDT and FYEKMQ (reference sequence). CDR3 sequence (DNA): TGTGCCAGCGGTTTGGCGGACAATGAGCAGTTCTTC. It yields the protein CASGLADNEQFF.

The chain recombines TRBV7-3 with TRBJ2-1, with D maybe TRBD1 (5 bases). V lost 3 bases and J lost 5, with 8 bases in between. Germline CDR1 and CDR2: SGHTA and FQGTGA. The CDR3 runs to 13 residues. The CDR3 loop reads CASSFSQDNEQFF. In DNA form, the CDR3 reads TGTGCCAGCAGCTTCTCACAGGACAATGAGCAGTTCTTC.